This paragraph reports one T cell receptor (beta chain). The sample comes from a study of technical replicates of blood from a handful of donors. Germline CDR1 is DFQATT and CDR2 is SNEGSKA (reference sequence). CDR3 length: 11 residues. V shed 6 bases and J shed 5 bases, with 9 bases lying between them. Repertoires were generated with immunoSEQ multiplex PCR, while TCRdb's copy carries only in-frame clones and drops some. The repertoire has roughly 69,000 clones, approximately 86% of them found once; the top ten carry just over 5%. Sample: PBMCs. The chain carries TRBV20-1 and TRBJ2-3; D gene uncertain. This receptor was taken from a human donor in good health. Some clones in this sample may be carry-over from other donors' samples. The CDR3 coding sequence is TGCAGTGCACCTATTCGAGATACGCAGTATTTT. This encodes CSAPIRDTQYF.